The T cell receptor (beta chain) described here comes from a study of T cell responses to AZD1222 COVID-19 vaccine. Notes on the study in general: Only after the peak T cell response were repertoires sampled.

The CDR3 has 12 residues. Per the germline V gene, CDR1 is SGHTA and CDR2 is FQGNSA. The V end lost 4 bases, the J end lost 6 bases, and 6 bases lay between the germline ends. Produced via immunoSEQ multiplex PCR; TCRdb's table is partial and in-frame only. This sample has roughly 150,000 clones; 85% to 95% occur once, and the top ten carry 1.3% to 1.5%. About this clone itself: What it recognizes is unknown.

The sequence derives from an adult in good health. The specimen comprised peripheral blood, sampled on day 0 of AZD1222 vaccination. V gene TRBV7-2 combines with J gene TRBJ2-2; D gene uncertain. In nucleotides, the CDR3 is TGTGCCAGCAGCTCCGACGCCGGGGAGCTGTTTTTT. Protein product: CASSSDAGELFF.